This TCR beta chain emerged from a study of blood T cell repertoires in COVID-19. Turning to the study itself: Whether acute or convalescent, the COVID-19 samples came from the United States, Italy and Spain. Nucleic acid was either cDNA or gDNA, and it came from T cells, B-cell-depleted T cells, or PBMCs.

As originally analysed: Scientists estimated how many nucleated cells there were by amplifying reference gene primers. The table came from immunoSEQ multiplex PCR; TCRdb's copy has only in-frame clones and leaves some out. The V and J calls and clone size come from that table; D and trimming were worked out from the DNA. The sample lists 260,000 or so clones, 80% to 90% occurring once. CDR1 is SGHNT, CDR2 YYREEE, per germline (reference sequence). This CDR3 comprises 15 residues. Trimming cost V 4 bases and J 5 bases; bases outside gene matches: 9. Sequenced material: peripheral blood. This clonotype was sampled from a man older than 75 with acute or convalescent COVID-19. The chain employs TRBV5-4 and TRBJ1-5; 7 bases align to TRBD1. The DNA for the CDR3 is TGTGCCAGCAGCCGGGACAGTAGTGGGGATCAGCCCCAGCATTTT. Residues: CASSRDSSGDQPQHF.